Each of the 10 T cell receptor beta chains below was sequenced from the same sample in a study of blood T cell repertoires in COVID-19. Sequencing was performed with immunoSEQ multiplex PCR; in TCRdb, only in-frame clones are kept and a portion is missing. The sample yields fewer than 250,000 clones, around 83% seen once. The sample consisted of peripheral blood. These receptors originate from a woman in her forties or fifties with acute or convalescent COVID-19.

CDR3 coding DNA: TGTGCCAGCAGCCAAGATCTCCGTAGCGGGATGTTGGGGACCCAGTACTTC. This encodes CASSQDLRSGMLGTQYF. The gene calls are TRBV14 and TRBJ2-5; 8 bases match TRBD2. This CDR3 comprises 17 residues. V was clipped by 0 bases and J by 7 bases; unmatched bases: 13. The germline CDR1 and CDR2 sequences are SGHDN and FVKESK.

This chain uses TRBV28 with TRBJ1-2; the D gene is possibly TRBD1 (6 bases). V dropped 2 bases and J dropped 8 bases, with 18 bases sitting between them. Germline V gives CDR1 MDHEN, CDR2 SYDVKM. This CDR3 region has 15 residues. CDR3 loop: CASSLRFRTAQGYTF. The CDR3, as DNA: TGTGCCAGCAGTTTAAGGTTTAGGACAGCCCAGGGCTACACCTTC.

This clone was detected only once. This chain links TRBV5-1 with TRBJ2-3, with TRBD2 matching 7 bases. The ends lost 3 bases at V and 0 bases at J; junction bases unmatched: 10. The germline CDR1 and CDR2 sequences are SGHRS and YFSETQ. The CDR3 consists of 17 residues. CDR3 loop: CASSSLAVTYSTDTQYF. In DNA, the CDR3 is TGCGCCAGCAGCTCCCTAGCGGTCACGTATAGCACAGATACGCAGTATTTT. The whole variable domain, remainder taken from reference TRBV5-1 and TRBJ2-3, is KAGVTQTPRYLIKTRGQQVTLSCSPISGHRSVSWYQQTPGQGLQFLFEYFSETQRNKGNFPGRFSGRQFSNSRSEMNVSTLELGDSALYLCASSSLAVTYSTDTQYFGPGTRLTVL.

This clone was seen just once. The J gene is TRBJ2-6, the V gene TRBV27; 7 nucleotides align to TRBD2. The germline CDR1 and CDR2 sequences are MNHEY and SMNVEV (reference sequence). The CDR3 covers 14 residues. The junction had 5 bases not matched to a gene; V was cut back by 10 bases and J by 2 bases. CDR3 amino acids: CATTGRAGANVLTF. In DNA, the CDR3 is TGTGCCACCACGGGGAGGGCTGGGGCCAACGTCCTGACTTTC.

This clone was recorded only once. The chain combines TRBV29-1 with TRBJ2-7; 8 nucleotides agree with TRBD2. Germline V gene data show CDR1 as SQVTM and CDR2 as ANQGSEA. The V and J ends lost 3 bases and 3 bases, in that order; junction bases with no gene match: 7. This CDR3 contains 14 residues. CDR3 sequence: CSVDGAGGNYEQYF. The CDR3 region has the DNA TGCAGCGTTGATGGGGCGGGAGGCAACTACGAGCAGTACTTC.

The chain combines TRBV14 with TRBJ2-5; 7 bases match TRBD1. V was clipped by 4 bases and J by 2 bases; unmatched bases: 10. Germline lookup yields CDR1 SGHDN and CDR2 FVKESK. CDR3 length: 16 residues. In DNA, the CDR3 is TGTGCCAGCAGCCGTCTCCCGGGACAGACGCAAGAGACCCAGTACTTC. As protein: CASSRLPGQTQETQYF.

V is TRBV14 and J is TRBJ2-5; 9 bases map to TRBD2. CDR3 length equals 17 residues. V shed 0 bases and J 5 bases; nucleotides not matched to a gene: 10. Germline assignment: CDR1 SGHDN and CDR2 FVKESK. CDR3 loop: CASSQDPRLSGSETQYF. CDR3 nucleotide sequence: TGTGCCAGCAGCCAAGACCCCCGGCTTAGCGGGAGTGAGACCCAGTACTTC.

The gene calls are TRBV6-5 and TRBJ2-2, with 7 bases identical to TRBD1. The CDR3 runs to 15 residues. CDR1 is MNHEY, CDR2 SVGAGI, per germline. The ends lost 8 bases at V and 0 bases at J; junction bases unmatched: 6. The CDR3 is CASEAGTANTGELFF. The CDR3 DNA reads TGTGCCAGCGAGGCCGGGACAGCGAACACCGGGGAGCTGTTTTTT.

A word on this clone: Distinct nucleotide sequences in the sample also encode this CDR3. The rearrangement joins TRBV2 to TRBJ2-7, with D possibly being TRBD2 (5 bases). V was cut by 5 bases and J by 0 bases, with 5 bases left in between. There are 12 residues in the CDR3. Germline V gives CDR1 SNHLY, CDR2 FYNNEI. The CDR3 DNA follows: TGTGCCAGCAGTCGGGACTCCTACGAGCAGTACTTC. Protein product: CASSRDSYEQYF.

This sequence joins TRBV6-5 and TRBJ2-3, with D perhaps TRBD2 (6 bases). Germline values: CDR1 MNHEY, CDR2 SVGAGI. V shed 8 bases and J shed 1 base, with 10 bases lying between them. The CDR3 is 13 residues long. The CDR3 coding sequence is TGTGCCAGCCGGAGGGGCCGCACAGATACGCAGTATTTT. Protein product: CASRRGRTDTQYF.